This T cell receptor (beta chain) was sequenced in a study of identical twins. MiXCR was run by TCRdb on the 5' RACE reads, yielding one entry per CDR3 protein. The sample shows about 220,000 distinct CDR3 sequences, less than 8% of them seen only once. Findings and caveats of the study: For zero-insertion analyses, partial confounding could come from invariant MAIT and iNKT cells. The study found weaker excess twin sharing in beta out-of-frame sequences. Cross-sectional statistics, not tracking of the same donors, supported the conclusions. Fewer insertions marked abundant cord blood beta clonotypes; young adult naive trended weakly, memory not at all.

The CDR3 length is 18 residues. V lost 3 bases, J lost 0 bases, and 17 bases lay in between. Comment on this clonotype: Antigen: not known.

This sample was shared with a second study, whose subject was yellow fever vaccine responses in identical twins.

Sample: memory (CD45RO+) T cells sorted from blood. The rearrangement links TRBV12-3 or TRBV12-4 to TRBJ2-2; D is perhaps TRBD2 (5 bases). This receptor was identified in a woman younger than 30 in good health. In DNA, the CDR3 is TGTGCCAGCAGTTTCCCAGACGGACTCACCGCGAACACCGGGGAGCTGTTTTTT. Translation gives CASSFPDGLTANTGELFF.